This T cell receptor beta chain originates from a study of radiotherapy plus CTLA-4 blockade in lung cancer. General observations from the study: Among blood TCR repertoires after radiotherapy plus ipilimumab, tumor-derived clones expanded.

TCRdb keeps only in-frame clones here, not all; method: immunoSEQ multiplex PCR. This sample has 50,000 to 75,000 clones, with around 77% found just once. Patients had chemo-refractory metastatic non-small-cell lung cancer and received focal radiation plus CTLA-4 blockade that used ipilimumab. Turning to this clone: Antigen: not known.

This CDR3 region has 12 residues. Deletions cut 4 bases from V and 7 bases from J, with 10 bases between. The V gene's germline CDR1 is LGHNA and CDR2 YSLEER. The receptor was derived from a human donor with non-small cell lung cancer who had a complete response to radiotherapy plus ipilimumab. Specimen: peripheral blood, collected from a patient treated with radiotherapy plus ipilimumab. This chain links TRBV4-3 with TRBJ1-2; D not certain. The CDR3 DNA sequence: TGCGCCAGCAGCCGCTTGGATGGTGGCTACACCTTC. Its translation is CASSRLDGGYTF.